Listed here is a single TCR beta chain. At least ten counts were recorded for this clonotype. Its antigen remains unidentified. No much larger clone exists at a distance of one base, and base qualities are not known. Without any cell sorting, total RNA and DNA were co-extracted from about 20-30 mg of bulk tissue using the AllPrep DNA/RNA mini kit. Surgical resection was performed in China between November 2015 and early 2016 on a few patients with histopathologically diagnosed primary liver carcinoma. At the time of sampling, the patients were treatment-naive and had chronic HBV infection. Five spatially separated regions were sampled per tumor: superior, inferior, left-lateral and right-lateral poles, plus the tumor centre. More than 85% viable tumor cells were found by histology in every tumor sample. Pieces of fresh tumor and adjacent tissue were cut in half, with one half kept in RNAlater at -80 degrees C and the other half sent for histology.

The CDR3 spans 13 residues, from the cysteine through the phenylalanine. Only the CDR3 portion is preserved as DNA: 39 bases, with reading frame beginning at the first base. Per the germline V gene (reference sequence), SEHNR is the CDR1 and FQNEAQ is the CDR2. The junction carries 8 bases between V and J, which are trimmed by 1 base and 6 bases respectively. This sample was taken from a study of tumor-infiltrating lymphocytes in primary liver carcinoma (dated by TCRdb to about 2017). About the full investigation: The five patients, three men and two women aged 30 to 69 years, had hepatocellular carcinoma (four) or combined HCC and intrahepatic cholangiocarcinoma (one). The five patients had tumors of stage T1-T3 N0M0, with maximum diameters ranging from 4.2 to 10 cm. Each sample produced about 3.5 to 7.13 million productive TCRbeta reads, and read depth showed no significant difference between tissue types. To link TCRbeta repertoire diversity with the local molecular phenotype, the roughly 26 tumor region samples were profiled using Agilent mRNA microarrays. A total of some 35 specimens from 5 patients underwent TCRbeta repertoire sequencing, comprising around 25 tumor regions, 5 adjacent noncancerous liver tissues and 5 peripheral blood samples. Repertoires from technical replicates were highly reproducible, with mean shared-clone rates roughly 0.87 and correlation coefficients above 0.95. Across five regions of each liver tumor, along with adjacent normal tissue and blood, the study brought together TCRbeta repertoire sequencing, expression microarrays and whole-exome sequencing.

General findings and caveats noted by the study authors: Only about 7-25% of top clones were found in all five regions of a tumor, suggesting spatial heterogeneity of tumor-infiltrating T cells. Only the TCR beta chain was sequenced, so true repertoire diversity is likely underestimated because unpaired alpha chains were not captured. The study included only five or six patients, and the authors note findings should be validated in a larger study. Compared with blood, tumors had a significantly larger share of the repertoire taken up by the top 250 clones (p = 0.039). Consistent with antigen-driven expansion, pairs of tumor regions showed higher repertoire overlap (mean roughly 35%) than either tumor-adjacent pairs (around 17%) or tumor-blood pairs (approximately 15%). Bulk unsorted samples precluded comparing CD4+ and CD8+ T cell repertoires.

Using a constant-region primer and ProtoScript II reverse transcriptase, TCRbeta-specific cDNA was reverse-transcribed from approximately 500 ng total RNA. Construction of the TCRbeta libraries relied on three nested rounds of multiplex PCR, following a slightly modified ARM-PCR procedure. Each of the first two PCR rounds ran for approximately 11 cycles and used multiplex TRBV1-TRBV30 forward primers together with a Cbeta reverse primer. Sample barcodes and Illumina adapters were attached in a final 25-cycle PCR using Deep VentR polymerase. Amplicons of 200-500 bp were gel-purified with a QIAquick gel extraction kit before sequencing. An Illumina HiSeq 2500 was used to sequence the TCRbeta amplicons with 250-bp paired-end reads. In the paper's pipeline: Quality trimming of reads was performed with Trimmomatic v0.33, and paired reads were merged with FLASH v1.2.11 so that full CDR3 sequences could be recovered. MiGEC v1.2.1b assigned V, D and J germline segments to the rearranged TCRbeta sequences. Clonotype statistics and Shannon-Wiener diversity indices were calculated with VDJtools v1.0.0. To cut down on sampling bias, every analysis after diversity analysis relied on just the 250 most abundant clonotypes from each sample. TCRdb trimmed the raw reads at Q25, called clones with MiXCR and kept productive beta chains. A single entry per CDR3 protein holds the most common genes and DNA from its merged rows. These V and J calls originate from TCRdb's pipeline instead of the authors' own analysis. The sample table lists 40,000 to 55,000 distinct CDR3 sequences, 55% to 75% of them with a count of one. The top ten hold 25% to 30% of the sample.

Recombination linked TRBV7-9 to TRBJ2-3, and perhaps TRBD2 as D gene, on 5 matching bases. The sequence came from a man aged 40-49 years with primary liver carcinoma and hepatitis B virus infection. The sample consisted of liver tumor tissue from sampling region 5. The label giving this sample's cell subset or site can be read as: tumor region T5, tumor centre. The bases are TGTGCCAGCAGCTTAGTTAGCGTGGATACGCAGTATTTT. Translated, it gives CASSLVSVDTQYF. Beyond the CDR3, the reference TRBV7-9 and TRBJ2-3 genes provide the residues; the full variable domain reads: DTGVSQNPRHKITKRGQNVTFRCDPISEHNRLYWYRQTLGQGPEFLTYFQNEAQLEKSRLLSDRFSAERPKGSFSTLEIQRTEQGDSAMYLCASSLVSVDTQYFGPGTRLTVL.